Below are 18 T cell receptor beta chains sequenced from a single sample in a study of T cell responses to AZD1222 COVID-19 vaccine. Using immunoSEQ multiplex PCR, the repertoire was profiled, and TCRdb retains in-frame clones only, with some absent. The sample contains about 73,000 clones, around 89% of which appear only once. This specimen was peripheral blood, taken on day 0 of AZD1222 vaccination. Receptors were obtained from an adult in good health.

This clone was found a few times. This sequence joins TRBV9 and TRBJ1-6; 8 bases line up with TRBD1. Germline V gives CDR1 SGDLS, CDR2 YYNGEE. With V trimmed by 3 bases and J by 10 bases, 6 bases remained unmatched. This CDR3 region has 14 residues. CDR3 sequence: CASSEAYRGSPLHF. In DNA, the CDR3 is TGTGCCAGCAGCGAGGCCTACAGGGGGTCACCCCTCCACTTT.

The rearrangement joins TRBV27 to TRBJ2-5; no reliable D call. This CDR3 is 13 amino acids long. Trimming took off 6 bases at V and 4 bases at J, with 12 bases between the two ends. Per germline, CDR1 MNHEY and CDR2 SMNVEV (reference sequence). The CDR3 reads CASRSGNGETQYF. The CDR3 nucleotides are TGTGCCAGCAGGTCAGGAAATGGAGAGACCCAGTACTTC.

This clone was detected once. The chain has TRBV12-3 or TRBV12-4 and TRBJ1-2; D not resolved. The CDR3 length is 12 residues. Trimming removed 5 bases at V and 3 bases at J, with 7 bases between. The CDR3 DNA reads TGTGCCAGCAGTACGGGAGACTATGGCTACACCTTC. Translating it yields CASSTGDYGYTF.

This chain connects TRBV28 to TRBJ2-7; weak D call: TRBD2 (6 bases). V was shortened by 2 bases and J by 12 bases, with 17 bases between the two germline ends. The CDR3 loop spans 13 amino acids. Looked up from germline, CDR1 is MDHEN and CDR2 is SYDVKM. DNA of the CDR3: TGTGCCAGCAGTTTAATCTCGGGGGTGGGGCGGTACTTC. It codes for CASSLISGVGRYF.

The chain links TRBV9 to TRBJ1-2; 10 bases agree with TRBD1. V shed 4 bases and J 2 bases; nucleotides not matched to a gene: 8. The CDR3 is 16 amino acids. Germline loops: CDR1 SGDLS, CDR2 YYNGEE. The CDR3 loop reads CASSTHWGQGNYGYTF. As DNA, the CDR3 is TGTGCCAGCAGCACGCACTGGGGACAGGGGAACTATGGCTACACCTTC. Together with reference TRBV9 and TRBJ1-2, the CDR3 gives the full variable domain: DSGVTQTPKHLITATGQRVTLRCSPRSGDLSVYWYQQSLDQGLQFLIQYYNGEERAKGNILERFSAQQFPDLHSELNLSSLELGDSALYFCASSTHWGQGNYGYTFGSGTRLTVV.

This clone was counted a single time. The J gene is TRBJ2-1, the V gene TRBV9, with 9 positions matching TRBD2. From germline, CDR1 is SGDLS and CDR2 YYNGEE. V was pared by 0 bases and J by 6 bases, with 10 bases of the junction left unmatched. This CDR3 spans 17 amino acids. The CDR3 DNA sequence: TGTGCCAGCAGCGTAGCAGGCGGGGGGGGACTATCCAATGAGCAGTTCTTC. Residues: CASSVAGGGGLSNEQFF.

The chain links TRBV9 to TRBJ1-6; a possible D gene is TRBD1 (6 bases). Germline loops: CDR1 SGDLS, CDR2 YYNGEE. This CDR3 is built from 14 residues. Trimming cost V 0 bases and J 5 bases, with 6 bases left between them. The CDR3 loop reads CASSVGTDNSPLHF. The CDR3 DNA follows: TGTGCCAGCAGCGTAGGGACAGATAATTCACCCCTCCACTTT.

V gene TRBV7-8 combines with J gene TRBJ1-5; unclear D gene. CDR1 is SGHVS, CDR2 FQNEAQ, per germline. This CDR3 contains 16 residues. The V gene lost 1 base and the J gene lost 0 bases, with 10 bases spanning the gap. CDR3 in DNA: TGTGCCAGCAGCTTAGGCCCTCCAAATAGCAATCAGCCCCAGCATTTT. It is translated as CASSLGPPNSNQPQHF.

The V call is TRBV9, the J call TRBJ1-2, with unresolved D. Germline V gives CDR1 SGDLS, CDR2 YYNGEE. The CDR3 length is 15 residues. Trimming removed 1 base from V and 4 bases from J, with 14 bases in between. Here the CDR3 DNA reads TGTGCCAGCAGCGTACAGGACCGACCTGTCTATGGCTACACCTTC. It specifies CASSVQDRPVYGYTF. Together with reference TRBV9 and TRBJ1-2, the CDR3 gives the full variable domain: DSGVTQTPKHLITATGQRVTLRCSPRSGDLSVYWYQQSLDQGLQFLIQYYNGEERAKGNILERFSAQQFPDLHSELNLSSLELGDSALYFCASSVQDRPVYGYTFGSGTRLTVV.

The rearrangement uses TRBV9 and TRBJ1-2; D is unclear. The CDR3 spans 15 residues. In germline, CDR1 is SGDLS, CDR2 YYNGEE. Trimming took off 0 bases at V and 2 bases at J, with 11 bases between the two ends. The CDR3 DNA reads TGTGCCAGCAGCGTAGATGTGACAAAGAACTATGGCTACACCTTC. Its translation: CASSVDVTKNYGYTF.

The DNA for the CDR3 is TGTGCCTGGAGTGTAGTTCCCGGAAAACTGTTTTTT. Amino acid sequence: CAWSVVPGKLFF. The rearrangement links TRBV30 to TRBJ1-4; D is unresolved. CDR3 length equals 12 residues. CDR1 is GTSNPN, CDR2 SVGIG, per germline (reference sequence). V was clipped by 0 bases and J by 10 bases, with 9 bases between them.

This clone came up a few times. This chain joins TRBV2 and TRBJ1-5, with D uncertain. The CDR3 has 17 amino acids. The germline V gene encodes CDR1 SNHLY and CDR2 FYNNEI. Trimming stripped 5 bases from V and 0 bases from J, with 17 bases between. The DNA for the CDR3 is TGTGCCAGCAGTCTCGATTCGGTAAACTTTAGCAATCAGCCCCAGCATTTT. The encoded protein is CASSLDSVNFSNQPQHF. Looking up the rest from reference TRBV2 and TRBJ1-5 gives the full variable domain: EPEVTQTPSHQVTQMGQEVILRCVPISNHLYFYWYRQILGQKVEFLVSFYNNEISEKSEIFDDQFSVERPDGSNFTLKIRSTKLEDSAMYFCASSLDSVNFSNQPQHFGDGTRLSIL.

The chain employs TRBV7-6 and TRBJ2-6, with D unresolved. This CDR3 region has 15 residues. Germline values: CDR1 SGHVS, CDR2 FNYEAQ. Trimming stripped 4 bases from V and 0 bases from J, with 7 bases between. CDR3 DNA sequence: TGTGCCAGCAGCTCCTCGGACTCTGGGGCCAACGTCCTGACTTTC. Translating gives CASSSSDSGANVLTF.

This sequence joins TRBV5-6 and TRBJ2-1; D is possibly TRBD1 (6 bases). Germline assignment: CDR1 SGHDT and CDR2 YYEEEE. Deletions cut 2 bases from V and 7 bases from J, with 13 bases between. The CDR3 is 14 amino acids. CDR3 nucleotide sequence: TGTGCCAGCAGCTTCGGACAGCTAGTAAATGAGCAGTTCTTC. Its protein is CASSFGQLVNEQFF.

The chain links TRBV10-3 to TRBJ2-1; TRBD1 agrees at 7 bases. V trimming: 2 bases; J trimming: 12 bases; junction bases outside the gene matches: 7. Germline CDR1 reads ENHRY; CDR2 reads SYGVKD. The CDR3 is made up of 13 amino acids. The CDR3 DNA reads as TGTGCCATCAGTGAGGGGACAGAGGAGATGCAGTTCTTC. Translating it yields CAISEGTEEMQFF.

The rearrangement uses TRBV2 and TRBJ1-1; 9 bases are a match to TRBD1. The CDR3 length is 16 residues. Trimming took 6 bases from V and 2 from J; bases not matched to a gene: 10. Germline V gives CDR1 SNHLY, CDR2 FYNNEI. CDR3 amino acids: CASSPDGQGINTEAFF. The CDR3 nucleotides are TGTGCCAGCAGCCCAGACGGACAGGGGATTAACACTGAAGCTTTCTTT. Filled out from reference TRBV2 and TRBJ1-1, the complete variable domain reads EPEVTQTPSHQVTQMGQEVILRCVPISNHLYFYWYRQILGQKVEFLVSFYNNEISEKSEIFDDQFSVERPDGSNFTLKIRSTKLEDSAMYFCASSPDGQGINTEAFFGQGTRLTVV.

In DNA, the CDR3 is TGTGCCAGCAGCACAAAGTGGGGACAGGGTCATACTGAAGCTTTCTTT. This codes for CASSTKWGQGHTEAFF. This chain connects TRBV7-9 to TRBJ1-1; 9 bases agree with TRBD1. Losses at the gene ends were 5 bases for V and 5 bases for J; bases not matched to a gene: 12. Looked up from germline, CDR1 is SEHNR and CDR2 is FQNEAQ (reference sequence). This CDR3 is 16 amino acids long.

The rearrangement joins TRBV11-2 to TRBJ2-1, with D possibly matching TRBD1 (6 bases). Per germline, CDR1 SGHAT and CDR2 FQNNGV. The CDR3 runs to 14 residues. V was shortened by 5 bases and J by 4 bases, with 12 bases between the two germline ends. This CDR3 is CASSVLQGYNEQFF. Written as DNA, the CDR3 is TGTGCCAGCAGCGTACTTCAGGGGTACAATGAGCAGTTCTTC.